The rows below give T cell receptor beta chains drawn from one sample of a study of radiation and T cells in renal cell carcinoma. Clones were sequenced by immunoSEQ multiplex PCR, and TCRdb holds only the in-frame ones, with some missing. The sample includes 45,000 to 55,000 clones, 75% to 85% of them seen just once. The sample here was blood, taken from a patient whose treatment included radiotherapy and nephrectomy. All receptors come from a woman between 70 and 85 years old with renal cell carcinoma. CDR3s include the opening cysteine and the closing phenylalanine or tryptophan. Fields, in order: CDR3 length, clone size, D gene, J gene, V gene, CDR3 DNA, CDR3 protein. A D gene is named only where the DNA matches it firmly. The size field is filled for only some rows; it gives once, few, many or a size class.

>16|NA|NA|TRBJ2-6|TRBV7-2
TGTGCCAGCAGCTTAATACGGAGCTCTGGGGCCAACGTCCTGACTTTC
CASSLIRSSGANVLTF
>12|NA|NA|TRBJ1-2|TRBV2
TGTGCCAGCAGTGGGGCAGGTTCCCCCTACACCTTC
CASSGAGSPYTF
>12|NA|NA|TRBJ2-1|TRBV19
TGTGCCAGTAGTCTCTCGATGGGTGAGCAGTTCTTC
CASSLSMGEQFF
>14|few|TRBD1|TRBJ2-7|TRBV5-1
TGCGCCAGCAGCATCGGACAGGCAGCCTACGAGCAGTACTTC
CASSIGQAAYEQYF
>15|NA|NA|TRBJ2-3|TRBV4-2
TGTGCCAGCAGCCAAGATCTGCGGGGTGGGGATACGCAGTATTTT
CASSQDLRGGDTQYF
>14|once|NA|TRBJ2-7|TRBV4-2
TGTGCCAGCAGCCAACCGGGGGCTACGTACGAGCAGTACTTC
CASSQPGATYEQYF
>13|NA|NA|TRBJ2-7|TRBV18
TGTGCCAGCTCCCCGGGAACCACCTACGAGCAGTACTTC
CASSPGTTYEQYF
>14|NA|NA|TRBJ1-1|TRBV5-1
TGCGCCAGCAGCTTGGGGGGGACTAACACTGAAGCTTTCTTT
CASSLGGTNTEAFF
>15|once|TRBD1|TRBJ2-5|TRBV2
TGTGCCAGCAGGGCCGGGACAGGGGGGTTGGAGACCCAGTACTTC
CASRAGTGGLETQYF
>13|NA|NA|TRBJ2-1|TRBV30
TGTGCCTGGAGATTTGACAGATACAATGAGCAGTTCTTC
CAWRFDRYNEQFF
>14|NA|TRBD1|TRBJ2-5|TRBV6-5
TGTGCCAGCAGTGGGTGGACAGGGAAAGAGACCCAGTACTTC
CASSGWTGKETQYF
>11|few|NA|TRBJ1-1|TRBV6-6
TGTGCCAGCAGAAGGAACACTGAAGCTTTCTTT
CASRRNTEAFF
>17|NA|NA|TRBJ1-5|TRBV14
TGTGCCAGCAGCCAAGCGGGCAGGGTCGATGGCAATCAGCCCCAGCATTTT
CASSQAGRVDGNQPQHF